This paragraph reports one T cell receptor beta chain. The antigen is unknown. A multiplex PCR was run with 60 Vbeta primers and 13 Jbeta primers. TCRdb's copy holds only in-frame clones and misses some; the assay was immunoSEQ multiplex PCR. Of about 170,000 clones listed, 65% to 85% were seen once; the top ten hold 0.7% to 0.95%. Germline V lookup: CDR1 GTSNPN, CDR2 SVGIG (reference sequence). J was trimmed by 7 bases and V by 6 bases; bases with no gene match: 5. The CDR3 has 12 residues. This record comes from a study of cytomegalovirus exposure and HLA in healthy donors. The wider study: In terms of ancestry, the Caucasian-associated cluster contained around four fifths of the approximately 400 genotyped donors.

Study outcomes and limitations: Later examination showed HLA-associated TCR beta chains had greater clonal expansion than equally common others. Based on reports, TCR beta sequences accurately predicted HLA-A and HLA-B alleles for most subjects.

Sequencing used PBMCs. The clonotype originates from a woman in her late teens or twenties in good health and CMV-seronegative. The chain joins TRBV30 to TRBJ1-2; 10 bases line up with TRBD1. The CDR3 DNA sequence: TGTGCCTGCCTTGGGACAGGGGTTGGCTACACCTTC. This sequence encodes CACLGTGVGYTF.